A selection of T cell receptor beta chains follows, all from one sample in a study of blood T cell repertoires in COVID-19. TCRdb keeps only in-frame clones here, not all; method: immunoSEQ multiplex PCR. The sample contains about 260,000 clones, more than 85% of which appear only once. What was sequenced was peripheral blood. Source of these receptors: a woman aged 55-70 years with COVID-19, enrolled during active disease. Both conserved end residues are part of each CDR3. A D gene is named only where the DNA matches it firmly. Where a row states a size, it is once, few, many or the class of an expanded clone; other rows omit it.

D gene	CDR3 length	clone size	V gene	J gene	CDR3 protein	CDR3 DNA
NA	12	NA	TRBV18	TRBJ1-6	CASSPENSPLHF	TGTGCCAGCTCACCTGAGAATTCACCCCTCCACTTT
TRBD1	15	NA	TRBV7-2	TRBJ2-1	CASSPGTGYYNEQFF	TGTGCCAGCAGCCCCGGGACAGGGTATTACAATGAGCAGTTCTTC
TRBD1	16	NA	TRBV15	TRBJ1-2	CATSPEQGAPGYGYTF	TGTGCCACCAGCCCCGAACAGGGGGCCCCTGGATATGGCTACACCTTC
NA	15	NA	TRBV24-1	TRBJ1-5	CATSDPGQRNQPQHF	TGTGCCACCAGTGACCCTGGACAGCGCAATCAGCCCCAGCATTTT
NA	11	NA	TRBV6-5	TRBJ1-6	CARGETSPLHF	TGTGCCAGGGGCGAGACTTCACCCCTCCACTTT
NA	14	NA	TRBV28	TRBJ1-2	CASSYGDTPYGYTF	TGTGCCAGCAGTTACGGGGATACCCCCTATGGCTACACCTTC
NA	14	NA	TRBV5-1	TRBJ1-2	CASSPRQAPYGYTF	TGCGCCAGCAGCCCCCGACAGGCCCCCTATGGCTACACCTTC
TRBD2	18	NA	TRBV18	TRBJ2-1	CASSPSLAGRGGYNEQFF	TGTGCCAGCTCACCGTCGCTAGCGGGTAGAGGAGGCTACAATGAGCAGTTCTTC
TRBD1	17	NA	TRBV6-2/TRBV6-3	TRBJ2-4	CASSPDRDRGAKNIQYF	TGTGCCAGCAGCCCCGATCGGGACAGGGGCGCCAAAAACATTCAGTACTTC
TRBD1	15	NA	TRBV18	TRBJ1-1	CASSQQGALNTEAFF	TGTGCCAGCTCGCAACAGGGGGCTTTGAACACTGAAGCTTTCTTT
NA	15	NA	TRBV5-1	TRBJ2-1	CASSLPRTSNNEQFF	TGCGCCAGCAGCCTTCCTCGCACTTCTAACAATGAGCAGTTCTTC
NA	14	NA	TRBV7-9	TRBJ1-1	CASSLAQGSTEAFF	TGTGCCAGCAGCTTAGCTCAGGGTAGCACTGAAGCTTTCTTT
TRBD1	14	NA	TRBV6-2/TRBV6-3	TRBJ1-1	CASSRQGINTEAFF	TGTGCCAGCAGTCGACAGGGGATTAACACTGAAGCTTTCTTT
TRBD2	14	NA	TRBV18	TRBJ2-7	CASSPNGGDYEQYF	TGTGCCAGCTCACCCAATGGGGGGGATTACGAGCAGTACTTC
NA	14	NA	TRBV9	TRBJ2-1	CASSYRGLTNEQFF	TGTGCCAGCAGTTATAGGGGACTTACCAATGAGCAGTTCTTC
NA	14	NA	TRBV5-1	TRBJ1-2	CASSRTTGPSGYTF	TGCGCCAGCAGCCGGACGACAGGTCCCAGTGGCTACACCTTC
TRBD1	15	NA	TRBV19	TRBJ1-5	CASSAGTGANQPQHF	TGTGCCAGTAGTGCCGGGACAGGGGCCAATCAGCCCCAGCATTTT
NA	13	few	TRBV19	TRBJ1-1	CASSGSGRTEAFF	TGTGCCAGTAGTGGGAGCGGGCGAACTGAAGCTTTCTTT
TRBD2	15	NA	TRBV11-2	TRBJ2-5	CASSPSTSVEETQYF	TGTGCCAGCAGCCCGTCAACTAGCGTCGAGGAGACCCAGTACTTC
NA	16	NA	TRBV9	TRBJ1-5	CASSVWGGPGHQPQHF	TGTGCCAGCAGCGTATGGGGGGGTCCGGGGCATCAGCCCCAGCATTTT
NA	14	NA	TRBV4-2	TRBJ2-5	CASSQVRRKETQYF	TGTGCCAGCAGCCAAGTAAGGAGAAAAGAGACCCAGTACTTC
TRBD2	15	NA	TRBV9	TRBJ2-5	CASSAQAGVWETQYF	TGTGCCAGCAGCGCTCAAGCGGGAGTGTGGGAGACCCAGTACTTC
NA	15	NA	TRBV19	TRBJ1-2	CASSIDSGLVYGYTF	TGTGCCAGTAGTATAGATTCGGGACTGGTCTATGGCTACACCTTC
TRBD1	15	NA	TRBV7-2	TRBJ2-7	CASSLAGQGYYEQYF	TGTGCCAGCAGCTTAGCCGGACAGGGGTACTACGAGCAGTACTTC
NA	14	NA	TRBV28	TRBJ2-1	CASSLALARNEQFF	TGTGCCAGCAGTTTGGCACTAGCTAGGAATGAGCAGTTCTTC
NA	13	NA	TRBV5-1	TRBJ2-7	CASSRDNSYEQYF	TGCGCCAGCAGCCGGGACAACTCCTACGAGCAGTACTTC
NA	14	NA	TRBV18	TRBJ2-7	CASSPGDNSYEQYF	TGTGCCAGCTCACCCGGGGACAATTCCTACGAGCAGTACTTC
TRBD2	14	once	TRBV27	TRBJ2-1	CASSFSGRRNEQFF	TGTGCCAGCAGTTTTAGCGGGAGAAGGAATGAGCAGTTCTTC
NA	14	NA	TRBV6-6	TRBJ1-4	CASSYGGTNEKLFF	TGTGCCAGCAGTTACGGGGGGACTAATGAAAAACTGTTTTTT
NA	15	few	TRBV19	TRBJ1-4	CASSISGDTNEKLFF	TGTGCCAGTAGTATATCGGGGGACACTAATGAAAAACTGTTTTTT
NA	9	NA	TRBV29-1	TRBJ1-2	CSVVEGYTF	TGCAGCGTTGTGGAGGGCTACACCTTC
TRBD2	16	NA	TRBV18	TRBJ2-7	CASSPPTSAWGYEQYF	TGTGCCAGCTCACCACCCACTAGCGCCTGGGGGTACGAGCAGTACTTC
TRBD1	16	NA	TRBV9	TRBJ2-3	CASSASRGQSTDTQYF	TGTGCCAGCAGCGCTAGCAGGGGGCAAAGCACAGATACGCAGTATTTT
NA	14	NA	TRBV21-1	TRBJ1-1	CASLIGRGRGEAFF	TGTGCCAGCCTCATAGGCAGGGGAAGGGGTGAAGCTTTCTTT
NA	13	NA	TRBV28	TRBJ1-2	CASSQRVFHGYTF	TGTGCCAGCAGCCAGAGGGTTTTTCATGGCTACACCTTC
TRBD1	15	NA	TRBV7-2	TRBJ1-5	CASSFTGTGDQPQHF	TGTGCCAGCAGCTTCACCGGGACAGGGGATCAGCCCCAGCATTTT
TRBD2	15	NA	TRBV5-1	TRBJ2-7	CASSLKASGGGEQYF	TGCGCCAGCAGCTTGAAAGCTAGCGGCGGGGGCGAGCAGTACTTC
NA	14	NA	TRBV27	TRBJ2-3	CASRDWGGTDTQYF	TGTGCCAGCAGGGACTGGGGGGGCACAGATACGCAGTATTTT
NA	14	NA	TRBV7-3	TRBJ2-6	CASSSGSGANVLTF	TGTGCCAGCAGCTCAGGGTCTGGGGCCAACGTCCTGACTTTC
NA	11	NA	TRBV23-1	TRBJ2-7	CASNRAYEQYF	TGCGCCAGCAATCGGGCCTACGAGCAGTACTTC
TRBD1	14	few	TRBV10-3	TRBJ2-3	CASRGQGGTDTQYF	TGTGCCTCCAGGGGGCAGGGAGGCACAGATACGCAGTATTTT
NA	16	few	TRBV5-7	TRBJ1-6	CASSFLWSGVASPLHF	TGTGCCAGCAGCTTTCTATGGTCGGGGGTGGCATCACCCCTCCACTTT
NA	14	NA	TRBV11-2	TRBJ1-1	CASSLGAGNTEAFF	TGTGCCAGCAGCCTAGGGGCAGGGAACACTGAAGCTTTCTTT
TRBD2	15	NA	TRBV2	TRBJ2-1	CASSETSGRYNEQFF	TGTGCCAGCAGTGAAACAAGCGGGAGATACAATGAGCAGTTCTTC
TRBD2	14	NA	TRBV5-1	TRBJ2-7	CASSLTSGRYEQYF	TGCGCCAGCAGCTTGACTAGCGGCCGCTACGAGCAGTACTTC
TRBD2	14	NA	TRBV30	TRBJ2-7	CAWSAGTSGYEQYF	TGTGCCTGGAGTGCCGGGACTAGCGGCTACGAGCAGTACTTC
NA	12	NA	TRBV6-5	TRBJ2-7	CASRSDTPEQYF	TGTGCCAGCAGGTCCGACACCCCCGAGCAGTACTTC
TRBD1	15	NA	TRBV7-3	TRBJ1-6	CASSMEAGGNSPLHF	TGTGCCAGCAGCATGGAAGCAGGGGGTAATTCACCCCTCCACTTT
NA	15	NA	TRBV3-1/TRBV3-2	TRBJ1-2	CASSRSGSTNYGYTF	TGTGCCAGCAGCCGATCAGGGTCGACCAACTATGGCTACACCTTC
NA	16	NA	TRBV7-3	TRBJ2-3	CASSLTGRASTDTQYF	TGTGCCAGCAGCTTAACGGGCAGGGCTAGCACAGATACGCAGTATTTT
NA	12	NA	TRBV7-6	TRBJ2-5	CASSLSRETQYF	TGTGCCAGCAGCTTATCCCGAGAGACCCAGTACTTC
TRBD1	15	NA	TRBV5-4	TRBJ2-7	CASSLTGTGFYEQYF	TGTGCCAGCAGCTTAACCGGGACAGGGTTCTACGAGCAGTACTTC
TRBD1	14	once	TRBV7-9	TRBJ1-1	CASSLGGQKAEAFF	TGTGCCAGCAGCTTAGGGGGACAGAAGGCTGAAGCTTTCTTT
NA	16	NA	TRBV5-4	TRBJ2-5	CASSPGSGSFQETQYF	TGTGCCAGCTCCCCGGGGAGCGGCAGTTTCCAAGAGACCCAGTACTTC
TRBD2	13	NA	TRBV6-2/TRBV6-3	TRBJ2-7	CASSRGVTYEQYF	TGTGCCAGCAGTCGGGGGGTTACCTACGAGCAGTACTTC